Sequencing of this T cell receptor beta chain was carried out in a study of OX40 agonist ivuxolimab in advanced cancers. Study at large: Eligibility admitted prior anti-PD-1, anti-PD-L1 or anti-CTLA-4 therapy; 30% to 40% had some.

The study's findings and limits: Certain nonresponders additionally had low normalized T-cell clonal expansion. Among the lowest peripheral clonal expansion occurred in 0.1-3.0 mg/kg partial responders. Expanded clones were, on average, more numerous in CD8+ T cells than in CD4+.

The data were produced by immunoSEQ multiplex PCR, yet TCRdb's version contains in-frame clones alone and is incomplete. The table records tens of thousands of clones, roughly 76% of them present only once. V gave up 7 bases and J gave up 9 bases, with 13 bases separating them. The CDR3 length is 13 residues. Per germline, CDR1 MNHNS and CDR2 SASEGT. This clone was recorded a few times. The antigen remains undetermined. The sequence came from an adult with an advanced solid tumor such as melanoma, head and neck, liver or kidney cancer. Sequenced material: CD4+ or CD8+ T cells sorted from blood, taken in a trial of the OX40 agonist ivuxolimab. The rearrangement uses TRBV6-1 and TRBJ1-6; D is uncertain. As DNA, the CDR3 is TGTGCCAGCAAAGACACCGGGAGTTCACCCCTCCACTTT. It codes for CASKDTGSSPLHF.